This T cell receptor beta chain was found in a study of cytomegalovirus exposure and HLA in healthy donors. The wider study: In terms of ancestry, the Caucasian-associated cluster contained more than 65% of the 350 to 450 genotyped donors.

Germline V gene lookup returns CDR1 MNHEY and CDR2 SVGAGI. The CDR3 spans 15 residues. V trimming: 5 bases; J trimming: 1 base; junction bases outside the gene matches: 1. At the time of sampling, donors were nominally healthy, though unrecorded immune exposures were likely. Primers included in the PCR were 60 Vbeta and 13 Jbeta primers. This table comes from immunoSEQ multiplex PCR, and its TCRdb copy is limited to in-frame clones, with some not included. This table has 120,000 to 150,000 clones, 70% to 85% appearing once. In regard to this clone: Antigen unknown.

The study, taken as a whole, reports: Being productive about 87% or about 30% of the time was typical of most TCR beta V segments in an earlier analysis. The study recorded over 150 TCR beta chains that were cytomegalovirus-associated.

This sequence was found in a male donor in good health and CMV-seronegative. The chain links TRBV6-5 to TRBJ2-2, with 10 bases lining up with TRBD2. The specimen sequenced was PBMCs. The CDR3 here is CASSRTSGNTGELFF. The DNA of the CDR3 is TGTGCCAGCAGTCGGACTAGCGGGAACACCGGGGAGCTGTTTTTT.